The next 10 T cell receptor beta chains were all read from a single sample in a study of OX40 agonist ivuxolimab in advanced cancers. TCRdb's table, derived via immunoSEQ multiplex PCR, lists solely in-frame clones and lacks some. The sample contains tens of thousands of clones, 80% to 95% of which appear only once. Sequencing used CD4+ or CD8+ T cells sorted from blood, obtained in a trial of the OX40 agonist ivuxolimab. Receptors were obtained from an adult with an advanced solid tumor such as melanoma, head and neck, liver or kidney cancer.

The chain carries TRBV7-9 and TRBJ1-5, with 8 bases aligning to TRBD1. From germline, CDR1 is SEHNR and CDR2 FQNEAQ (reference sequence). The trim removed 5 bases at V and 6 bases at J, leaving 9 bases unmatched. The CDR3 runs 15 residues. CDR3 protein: CASSPADRVGQPQHF. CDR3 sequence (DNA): TGTGCCAGCAGCCCAGCGGACAGGGTAGGTCAGCCCCAGCATTTT.

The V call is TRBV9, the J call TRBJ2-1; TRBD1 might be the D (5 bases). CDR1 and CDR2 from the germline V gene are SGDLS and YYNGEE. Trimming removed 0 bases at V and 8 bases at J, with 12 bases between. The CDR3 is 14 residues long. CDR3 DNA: TGTGCCAGCAGCGTAGAAAGGGGAATCGATGAGCAGTTCTTC. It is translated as CASSVERGIDEQFF.

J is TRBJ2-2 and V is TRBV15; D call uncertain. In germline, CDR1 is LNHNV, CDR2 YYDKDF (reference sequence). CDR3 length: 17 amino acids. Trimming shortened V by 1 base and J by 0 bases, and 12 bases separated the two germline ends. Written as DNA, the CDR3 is TGTGCCACCAGCAGAGTACCAGGTTCTTCGAACACCGGGGAGCTGTTTTTT. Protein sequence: CATSRVPGSSNTGELFF.

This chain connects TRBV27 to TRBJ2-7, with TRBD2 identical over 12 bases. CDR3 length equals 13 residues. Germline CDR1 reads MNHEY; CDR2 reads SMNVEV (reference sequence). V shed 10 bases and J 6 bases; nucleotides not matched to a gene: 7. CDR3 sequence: CATQLAGGPEQYF. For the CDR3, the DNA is TGTGCCACTCAACTAGCGGGGGGTCCCGAGCAGTACTTC.

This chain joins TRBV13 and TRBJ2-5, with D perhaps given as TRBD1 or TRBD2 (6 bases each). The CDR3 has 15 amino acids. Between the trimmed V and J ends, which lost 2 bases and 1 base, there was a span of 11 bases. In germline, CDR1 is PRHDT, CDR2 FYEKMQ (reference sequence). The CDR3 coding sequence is TGTGCCAGCAGCTTAAGGGGGGCGACCCAAGAGACCCAGTACTTC. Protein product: CASSLRGATQETQYF.

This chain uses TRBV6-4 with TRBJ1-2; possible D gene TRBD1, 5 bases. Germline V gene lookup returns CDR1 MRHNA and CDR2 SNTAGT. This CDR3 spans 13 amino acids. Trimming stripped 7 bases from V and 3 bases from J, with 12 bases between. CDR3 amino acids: CASTARGDYGYTF. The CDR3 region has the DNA TGTGCCAGCACCGCCCGAGGGGACTATGGCTACACCTTC.

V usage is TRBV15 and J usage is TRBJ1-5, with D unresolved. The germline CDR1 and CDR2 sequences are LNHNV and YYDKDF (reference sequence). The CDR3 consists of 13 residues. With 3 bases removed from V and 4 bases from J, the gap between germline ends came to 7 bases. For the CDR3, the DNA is TGTGCCACCAGCAGGGAATGGAATCAGCCCCAGCATTTT. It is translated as CATSREWNQPQHF.

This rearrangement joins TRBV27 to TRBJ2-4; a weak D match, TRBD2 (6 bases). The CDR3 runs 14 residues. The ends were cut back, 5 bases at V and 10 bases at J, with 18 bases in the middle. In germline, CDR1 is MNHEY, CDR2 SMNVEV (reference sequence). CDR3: CASSPGTPAGIQYF. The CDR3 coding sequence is TGTGCCAGCAGTCCCGGGACTCCTGCGGGGATTCAGTACTTC.

The CDR3 DNA reads as TGTGCCAGCAGCTACCTCGCCGGGGGGAATGGCTACACCTTC. Amino acid sequence: CASSYLAGGNGYTF. V is TRBV27 and J is TRBJ1-2; TRBD1 might be the D (5 bases). Germline assignment: CDR1 MNHEY and CDR2 SMNVEV (reference sequence). CDR3 length equals 14 residues. The V and J ends lost 6 bases and 6 bases respectively, with 17 bases between them.

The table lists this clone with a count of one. The CDR3 bases are TGTGCCAGCAGCTTGGTTCCAGCAGCAGATACGCAGTATTTT. Translated: CASSLVPAADTQYF. The rearrangement joins TRBV11-2 to TRBJ2-3; the D is unclear. This CDR3 spans 14 amino acids. Trimming shortened V by 3 bases and J by 4 bases, and 11 bases separated the two germline ends. The germline CDR1 and CDR2 sequences are SGHAT and FQNNGV.